Detailed here is one T cell receptor beta chain. Its antigen is unidentified. Per the germline V gene, CDR1 is MNHEY and CDR2 is SVGAGI. The CDR3 length is 15 residues. V dropped 4 bases and J dropped 0; count of bases not matched to a gene: 2. These data belong to a study of high-grade serous ovarian cancer treatment subgroups. Study-level findings and limits: Bulk tumor TCR sequencing gave no spatial information. Only CDR3 was analyzed; CDR1 and CDR2 were not. Different patients shared almost no repertoire; same-patient tumors shared 0.11 to 0.79.

Tumor tissue was taken before any definitive surgery or chemotherapy was given. Generated by immunoSEQ multiplex PCR, the TCRdb table keeps only in-frame clones and is missing some. The table includes 6,500 to 8,000 clones, approximately 79% detected once. Source material: tumor tissue. The sequence derives from a human donor with high-grade serous ovarian cancer. The genes are TRBV6-5 and TRBJ2-3; 9 bases fit TRBD1. The CDR3: CASSSGTGSTDTQYF. CDR3 nucleotide sequence: TGTGCCAGCAGTTCCGGGACAGGGAGCACAGATACGCAGTATTTT.